This TCR beta chain derives from a study of brain T cells in children with intractable seizures. TCRdb's copy holds only in-frame clones and misses some; the assay was immunoSEQ multiplex PCR. The sample shows fewer than 85,000 clones, about 92% of them seen only once. Surgery cases with the highest brain T cell transcript signatures were chosen for sequencing. General study results and limits: Pre-surgery blood may have been undersampled, hiding some clones.

Note on this clone: Its antigen is as yet unknown.

Here the sequenced sample was peripheral blood, taken at surgery. This clonotype was obtained from a boy under two years old with tuberous sclerosis and intractable seizures.

CDR3 in amino acids: CASSFIGDEAFF. In DNA form, the CDR3 reads TGTGCCAGCAGCTTCATAGGAGATGAAGCTTTCTTT. The genes are TRBV11-2 and TRBJ1-1, with D unclear. With 3 bases removed from V and 7 bases from J, the gap between germline ends came to 9 bases. The CDR3 extends over 12 amino acids. CDR1 and CDR2 from the germline V gene are SGHAT and FQNNGV.